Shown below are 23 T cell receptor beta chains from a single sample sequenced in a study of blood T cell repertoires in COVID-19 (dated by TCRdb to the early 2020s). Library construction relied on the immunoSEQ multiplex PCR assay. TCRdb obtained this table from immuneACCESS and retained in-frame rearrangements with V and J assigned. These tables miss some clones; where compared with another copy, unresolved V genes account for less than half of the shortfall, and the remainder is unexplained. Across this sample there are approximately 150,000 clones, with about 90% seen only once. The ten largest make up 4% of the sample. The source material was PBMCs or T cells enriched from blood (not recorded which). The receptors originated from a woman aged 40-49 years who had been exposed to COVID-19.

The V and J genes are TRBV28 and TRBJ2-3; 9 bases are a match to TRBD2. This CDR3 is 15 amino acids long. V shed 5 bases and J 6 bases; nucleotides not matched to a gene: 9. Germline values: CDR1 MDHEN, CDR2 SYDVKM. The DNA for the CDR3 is TGTGCCAGCAGTCTACGTAGCGGGAGTAGTGATACGCAGTATTTT. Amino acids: CASSLRSGSSDTQYF.

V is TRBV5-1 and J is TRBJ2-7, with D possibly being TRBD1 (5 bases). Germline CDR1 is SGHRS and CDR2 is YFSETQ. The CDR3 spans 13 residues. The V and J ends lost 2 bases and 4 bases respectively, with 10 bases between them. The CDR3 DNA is TGCGCCAGCAGCTTAGATCAGGGTTACGAGCAGTACTTC. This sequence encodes CASSLDQGYEQYF. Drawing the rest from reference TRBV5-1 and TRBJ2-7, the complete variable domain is KAGVTQTPRYLIKTRGQQVTLSCSPISGHRSVSWYQQTPGQGLQFLFEYFSETQRNKGNFPGRFSGRQFSNSRSEMNVSTLELGDSALYLCASSLDQGYEQYFGPGTRLTVT.

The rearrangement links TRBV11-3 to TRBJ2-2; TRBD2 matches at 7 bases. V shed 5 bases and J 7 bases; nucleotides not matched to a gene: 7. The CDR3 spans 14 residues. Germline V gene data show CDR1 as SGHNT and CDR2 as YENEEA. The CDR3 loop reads CASSVLPGGGELFF. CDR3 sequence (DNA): TGTGCCAGCAGCGTACTCCCGGGGGGCGGGGAGCTGTTTTTT.

The CDR3 sequence: CASSQDLQRSGTDTQYF. The CDR3 DNA sequence: TGCGCCAGCAGCCAAGATCTTCAGCGGTCGGGCACAGATACGCAGTATTTT. The V call is TRBV4-3, the J call TRBJ2-3, with a tentative D call TRBD2 (5 bases). The CDR3 totals 17 residues. From germline, CDR1 is LGHNA and CDR2 YSLEER. Trimming stripped 0 bases from V and 1 base from J, with 14 bases between.

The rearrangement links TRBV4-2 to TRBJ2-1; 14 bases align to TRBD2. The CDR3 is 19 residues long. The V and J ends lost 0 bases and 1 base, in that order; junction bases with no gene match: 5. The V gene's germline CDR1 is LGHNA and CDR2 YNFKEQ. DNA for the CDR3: TGTGCCAGCAGCCAAGATGGGGGACTAGCGGGGGCATCCTACAATGAGCAGTTCTTC. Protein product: CASSQDGGLAGASYNEQFF.

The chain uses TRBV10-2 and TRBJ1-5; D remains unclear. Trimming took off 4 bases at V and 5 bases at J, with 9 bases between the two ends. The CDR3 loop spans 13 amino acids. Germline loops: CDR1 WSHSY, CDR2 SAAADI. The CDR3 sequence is CASSGTFDQPQHF. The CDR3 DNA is TGCGCCAGCAGTGGCACATTCGATCAGCCCCAGCATTTT.

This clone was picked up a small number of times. The chain's CDR3 is CASSAGLVSDEQFF. DNA for the CDR3: TGTGCCAGTAGTGCCGGACTAGTCAGCGATGAGCAGTTCTTC. This sequence joins TRBV19 and TRBJ2-1, with 7 bases matching TRBD2. Germline V gene data show CDR1 as LNHDA and CDR2 as SQIVND (reference sequence). This CDR3 region has 14 residues. The junction had 9 bases not matched to a gene; V was cut back by 5 bases and J by 8 bases.

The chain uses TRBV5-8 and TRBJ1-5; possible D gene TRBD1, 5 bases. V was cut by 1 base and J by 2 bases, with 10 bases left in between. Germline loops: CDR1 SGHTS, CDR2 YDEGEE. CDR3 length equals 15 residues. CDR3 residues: CASSLWTIRNQPQHF. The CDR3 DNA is TGTGCCAGCAGCTTGTGGACAATTCGCAATCAGCCCCAGCATTTT.

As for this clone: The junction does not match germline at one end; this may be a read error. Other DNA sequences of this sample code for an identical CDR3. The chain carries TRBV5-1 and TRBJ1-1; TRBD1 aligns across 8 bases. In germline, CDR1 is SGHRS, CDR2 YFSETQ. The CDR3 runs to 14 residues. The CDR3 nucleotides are TGCGCTAGCACCGTACAGGGGGGGAACACTGAAGCTTTCTTT. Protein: CASTVQGGNTEAFF.

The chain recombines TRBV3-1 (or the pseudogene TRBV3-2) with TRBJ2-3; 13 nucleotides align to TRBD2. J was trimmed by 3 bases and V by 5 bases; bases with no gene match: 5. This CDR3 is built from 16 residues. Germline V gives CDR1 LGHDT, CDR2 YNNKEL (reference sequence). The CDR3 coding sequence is TGTGCCAGCAGCTCGGGACTAGCGGGATCAACAGATACGCAGTATTTT. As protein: CASSSGLAGSTDTQYF.

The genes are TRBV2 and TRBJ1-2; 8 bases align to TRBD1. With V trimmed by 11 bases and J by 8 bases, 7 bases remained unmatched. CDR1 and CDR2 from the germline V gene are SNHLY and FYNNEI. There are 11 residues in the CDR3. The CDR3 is CAGEQGGGYTF. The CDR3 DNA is TGTGCCGGCGAACAGGGGGGAGGCTACACCTTC.

DNA for the CDR3: TGTGCCAGCACCCCGTCCGGGATATGGGCAGAGACCCAGTACTTC. The encoded protein is CASTPSGIWAETQYF. This rearrangement joins TRBV9 to TRBJ2-5; a possible D gene is TRBD2 (5 bases). V was clipped by 6 bases and J by 4 bases, with 19 bases between them. This CDR3 is 15 amino acids long. The germline CDR1 and CDR2 sequences are SGDLS and YYNGEE.

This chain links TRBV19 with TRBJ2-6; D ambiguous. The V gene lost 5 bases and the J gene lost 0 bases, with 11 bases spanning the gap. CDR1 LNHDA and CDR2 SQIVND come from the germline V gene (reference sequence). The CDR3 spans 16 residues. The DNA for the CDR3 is TGTGCCAGTAGTGGGCCAGCCCCCTCTGGGGCCAACGTCCTGACTTTC. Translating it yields CASSGPAPSGANVLTF.

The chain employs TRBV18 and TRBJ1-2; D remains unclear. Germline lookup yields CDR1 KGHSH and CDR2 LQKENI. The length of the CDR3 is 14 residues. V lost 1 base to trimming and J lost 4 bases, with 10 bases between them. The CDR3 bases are TGTGCCAGCTCACCACGAGGGCAGCCCTATGGCTACACCTTC. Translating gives CASSPRGQPYGYTF.

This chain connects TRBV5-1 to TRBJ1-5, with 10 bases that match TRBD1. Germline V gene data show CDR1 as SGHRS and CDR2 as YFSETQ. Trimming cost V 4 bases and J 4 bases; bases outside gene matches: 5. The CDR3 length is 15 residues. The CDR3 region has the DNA TGCGCCAGCAGCCCTGGGACAGGGGATAATCAGCCCCAGCATTTT. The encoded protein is CASSPGTGDNQPQHF.

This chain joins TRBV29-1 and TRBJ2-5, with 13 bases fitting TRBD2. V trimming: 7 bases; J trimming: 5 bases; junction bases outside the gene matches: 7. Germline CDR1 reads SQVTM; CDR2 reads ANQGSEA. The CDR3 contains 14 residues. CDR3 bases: TGCAGCGCGGAGACTAGCGGGAGGATGGAGACCCAGTACTTC. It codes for CSAETSGRMETQYF.

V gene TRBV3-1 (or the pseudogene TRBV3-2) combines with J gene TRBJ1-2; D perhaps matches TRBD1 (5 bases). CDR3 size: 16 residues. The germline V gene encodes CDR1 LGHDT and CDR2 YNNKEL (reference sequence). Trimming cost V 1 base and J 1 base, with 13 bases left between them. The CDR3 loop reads CASSQVSRGYNYGYTF. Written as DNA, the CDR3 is TGTGCCAGCAGCCAAGTCAGCCGGGGGTATAACTATGGCTACACCTTC.

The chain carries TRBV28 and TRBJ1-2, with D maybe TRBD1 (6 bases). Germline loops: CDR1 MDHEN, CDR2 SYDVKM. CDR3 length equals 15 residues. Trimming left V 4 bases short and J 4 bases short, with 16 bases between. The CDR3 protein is CASSYKSRDTYGYTF. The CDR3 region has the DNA TGTGCCAGCAGTTATAAATCCCGGGACACCTATGGCTACACCTTC.

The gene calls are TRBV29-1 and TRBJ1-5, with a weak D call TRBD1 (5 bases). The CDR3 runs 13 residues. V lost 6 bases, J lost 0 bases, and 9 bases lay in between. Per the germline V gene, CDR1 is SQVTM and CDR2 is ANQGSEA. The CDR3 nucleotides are TGCAGCGTGGTGACAGATAGCAATCAGCCCCAGCATTTT. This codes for CSVVTDSNQPQHF.

The chain's CDR3 is CASGWQRGLFGGSDNSPLHF. CDR3 coding DNA: TGTGCTAGTGGTTGGCAACGGGGGTTGTTTGGAGGGTCAGATAATTCACCCCTCCACTTT. The chain uses TRBV12-5 and TRBJ1-6, with D maybe TRBD1 (5 bases). The V gene's germline CDR1 is LGHNT and CDR2 FRNRAP. V lost 4 bases and J 5 bases, leaving 27 bases between the germline ends. The CDR3 covers 20 residues.

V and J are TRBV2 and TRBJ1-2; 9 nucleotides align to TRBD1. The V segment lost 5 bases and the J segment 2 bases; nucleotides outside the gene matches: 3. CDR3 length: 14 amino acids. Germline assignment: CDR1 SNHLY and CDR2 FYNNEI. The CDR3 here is CASSQQGANYGYTF. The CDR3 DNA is TGTGCCAGCAGTCAACAGGGGGCAAACTATGGCTACACCTTC.

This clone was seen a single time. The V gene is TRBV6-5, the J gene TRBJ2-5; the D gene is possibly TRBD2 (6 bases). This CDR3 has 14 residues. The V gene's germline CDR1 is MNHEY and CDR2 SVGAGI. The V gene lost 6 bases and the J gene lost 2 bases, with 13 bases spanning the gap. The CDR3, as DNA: TGTGCCAGCAGGGACCGGGCGGGGCAAGAGACCCAGTACTTC. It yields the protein CASRDRAGQETQYF.

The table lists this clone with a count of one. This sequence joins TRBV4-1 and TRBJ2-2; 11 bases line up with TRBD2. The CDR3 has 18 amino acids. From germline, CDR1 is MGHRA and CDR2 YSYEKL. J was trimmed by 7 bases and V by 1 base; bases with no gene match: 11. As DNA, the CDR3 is TGCGCCAGCAGCCAAGTGGCTAGCGGGGGGCCATACCTCGGGGAGCTGTTTTTT. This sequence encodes CASSQVASGGPYLGELFF.